These 27 T cell receptor beta chains came from one sample sequenced in a study of early T cells in non-severe SARS-CoV-2 infection. TCRdb used MiXCR to reprocess the 5' RACE reads, holding one entry per CDR3 protein. The sample records roughly 45,000 distinct CDR3 sequences, 12% being singletons. Sequencing was done on a sample of whole blood. The receptors were sampled from an adult who was a healthcare worker with PCR-confirmed SARS-CoV-2 infection or an uninfected control (not recorded which).

This clonotype is judged medium-sized. J is TRBJ2-3 and V is TRBV11-2; D is perhaps TRBD2 (6 bases). V dropped 7 bases and J dropped 4 bases, with 18 bases sitting between them. The CDR3 has 15 amino acids. Germline CDR1 SGHAT, CDR2 FQNNGV. CDR3 sequence (DNA): TGTGCCAGCACCCAACTAGCTACCCGGCCAGATACGCAGTATTTT. This encodes CASTQLATRPDTQYF.

This clonotype was observed at least ten times. The chain recombines TRBV20-1 with TRBJ2-3; 10 nucleotides match TRBD2. Trimming cost V 1 base and J 5 bases; bases outside gene matches: 3. The CDR3 has 14 residues. The germline V gene has CDR1 DFQATT and CDR2 SNEGSKA (reference sequence). CDR3 sequence: CSARVAGGGDTQYF. The DNA of the CDR3 is TGCAGTGCTAGAGTAGCGGGGGGCGGAGATACGCAGTATTTT.

This clonotype was counted many times. This chain uses TRBV5-6 with TRBJ2-3; TRBD2 is a possible D gene (5 bases). Germline assignment: CDR1 SGHDT and CDR2 YYEEEE. Between the trimmed V and J ends, which lost 0 bases and 0 bases, there was a span of 11 bases. This CDR3 is 16 amino acids long. The DNA for the CDR3 is TGTGCCAGCAGCTTGGGTACGGGATCTAGCACAGATACGCAGTATTTT. Its protein product is CASSLGTGSSTDTQYF.

This rearrangement joins TRBV29-1 to TRBJ2-3; 7 positions agree with TRBD2. The CDR3 covers 13 residues. Per the germline V gene, CDR1 is SQVTM and CDR2 is ANQGSEA. With V trimmed by 7 bases and J by 3 bases, 7 bases remained unmatched. The CDR3 nucleotides read TGCAGCGCCGAGCGGGGAATGACAGATACGCAGTATTTT. It translates to CSAERGMTDTQYF.

The table lists this clonotype with a few counts. The chain joins TRBV28 to TRBJ1-1; tentatively, D is TRBD1 (5 bases). Trimming left V 6 bases short and J 2 bases short, with 16 bases between. The CDR3 spans 15 residues. Looked up from germline, CDR1 is MDHEN and CDR2 is SYDVKM. The CDR3 loop is CASSPPGTVNTEAFF. The CDR3 DNA sequence: TGTGCCAGCAGCCCGCCGGGGACCGTTAACACTGAAGCTTTCTTT.

In this sample, this clonotype turned up a few times. V gene TRBV18 combines with J gene TRBJ2-1; perhaps TRBD2 as D (6 bases). In germline, CDR1 is KGHSH, CDR2 LQKENI. The CDR3 contains 16 residues. Trimming took off 0 bases at V and 5 bases at J, with 14 bases between the two ends. CDR3 sequence reads: CASSPPGGVRNNEQFF. The CDR3 nucleotides read TGTGCCAGCTCACCACCGGGGGGTGTACGGAACAATGAGCAGTTCTTC.

This clonotype was counted at least ten times. The chain combines TRBV29-1 with TRBJ2-7; D tentatively fits TRBD1 or TRBD2 (5 bases each). The V end lost 4 bases, the J end lost 2 bases, and 12 bases lay between the germline ends. The CDR3 runs 13 residues. From germline, CDR1 is SQVTM and CDR2 ANQGSEA. CDR3 nucleotide sequence: TGCAGCGTTGTGGGGACGCGAGCCTACGAGCAGTACTTC. Protein: CSVVGTRAYEQYF.

This clonotype was recorded many times. The chain joins TRBV5-1 to TRBJ2-5; tentative D call: TRBD2 (5 bases). The CDR3 sequence is 13 residues long. V gave up 2 bases and J gave up 5 bases, with 10 bases separating them. Germline CDR1 is SGHRS and CDR2 is YFSETQ. The CDR3 protein is CASSFTAAETQYF. The CDR3 DNA is TGCGCCAGCAGCTTTACAGCGGCGGAGACCCAGTACTTC.

Many counts were recorded for this clonotype. The V call is TRBV20-1, the J call TRBJ1-1; no reliable D call. Germline CDR1 and CDR2: DFQATT and SNEGSKA (reference sequence). V lost 1 base to trimming and J lost 7 bases, with 7 bases between them. This CDR3 contains 11 residues. CDR3 nucleotides: TGCAGTGCTAGAGTGCAGGTTGAAGCTTTCTTT. Residues: CSARVQVEAFF.

This clonotype was detected only a few times. The chain combines TRBV2 with TRBJ2-7; possibly TRBD2 for D (7 bases). V was shortened by 6 bases and J by 6 bases, with 21 bases between the two germline ends. Per the germline V gene, CDR1 is SNHLY and CDR2 is FYNNEI. The length of the CDR3 is 15 residues. The DNA of the CDR3 is TGTGCCAGCAGGGGCAGCGCGGGGGCATCAAGCGAGCAGTACTTC. This encodes CASRGSAGASSEQYF.

This clonotype was seen at least ten times. This sequence joins TRBV28 and TRBJ1-2; 8 bases are shared with TRBD1. V shed 3 bases and J 6 bases; nucleotides not matched to a gene: 12. CDR1 is MDHEN and CDR2 is SYDVKM in the germline V gene. CDR3 length equals 16 residues. CDR3 residues: CASSFPGGQIGDGYTF. The CDR3 nucleotides are TGTGCCAGCAGTTTCCCAGGGGGCCAGATCGGAGATGGCTACACCTTC.

This clonotype was counted a few times. V is TRBV2 and J is TRBJ2-7; D gene uncertain. The CDR3 contains 15 residues. Trimming stripped 8 bases from V and 0 bases from J, with 17 bases between. Germline-derived CDR1 and CDR2 are SNHLY and FYNNEI. CDR3 in amino acids: CASGFDRQSSYEQYF. CDR3 nucleotide sequence: TGTGCCAGCGGATTCGACCGGCAGAGCTCCTACGAGCAGTACTTC. Full variable domain (remainder filled in from reference TRBV2 and TRBJ2-7): EPEVTQTPSHQVTQMGQEVILRCVPISNHLYFYWYRQILGQKVEFLVSFYNNEISEKSEIFDDQFSVERPDGSNFTLKIRSTKLEDSAMYFCASGFDRQSSYEQYFGPGTRLTVT.

The chain carries TRBV20-1 and TRBJ2-7; D may correspond to TRBD1 or TRBD2 (5 bases each). Germline V gene data show CDR1 as DFQATT and CDR2 as SNEGSKA (reference sequence). Deletions cut 4 bases from V and 0 bases from J, with 13 bases between. This CDR3 contains 14 residues. CDR3 in amino acids: CSAIPGRSSYEQYF. The CDR3 region has the DNA TGCAGTGCTATACCGGGACGTAGCTCCTACGAGCAGTACTTC.

This clonotype was detected many times. The rearrangement links TRBV5-4 to TRBJ1-2; D is unresolved. This CDR3 spans 14 amino acids. From germline, CDR1 is SGHNT and CDR2 YYREEE (reference sequence). Trimming took 3 bases from V and 0 from J, leaving 9 bases between them. This CDR3 is CASSSGGTNYGYTF. The CDR3 region has the DNA TGTGCCAGCAGCTCCGGTGGTACTAACTATGGCTACACCTTC.

This clonotype was seen more than once but under ten times. The chain combines TRBV5-5 with TRBJ2-1, with TRBD1 as a possible D gene (5 bases). The CDR3 is 16 residues long. Trimming pared 0 bases from V and 7 bases from J, leaving 17 bases between. CDR1 is SGHKS and CDR2 is YYEKEE in the germline V gene (reference sequence). CDR3 sequence (DNA): TGTGCCAGCAGCTTGGCTGGGGCCCACCCTGGGAATGAGCAGTTCTTC. Translating it yields CASSLAGAHPGNEQFF.

This clonotype has a count of ten or more. The chain links TRBV6-6 to TRBJ1-6; TRBD1 is a possible D gene (5 bases). Trimming took off 2 bases at V and 6 bases at J, with 14 bases between the two ends. Germline loops: CDR1 MNHNY, CDR2 SVGAGI (reference sequence). The CDR3 totals 16 residues. The CDR3 DNA sequence: TGTGCCAGCAGTTACGCGGGGCAGCTTATTAATTCACCCCTCCACTTT. Encoded protein: CASSYAGQLINSPLHF.

This clonotype appeared a few times. CDR3 sequence: CASSSMIALGQYF. DNA of the CDR3: TGTGCCAGCAGCTCGATGATCGCGCTTGGGCAGTATTTT. The V gene is TRBV11-2, the J gene TRBJ2-3; D is unclear. Germline V gives CDR1 SGHAT, CDR2 FQNNGV. The V gene lost 4 bases and the J gene lost 11 bases, with 16 bases spanning the gap. The CDR3 has 13 amino acids. Based on the CDR3 plus reference TRBV11-2 and TRBJ2-3, the full variable domain is EAGVAQSPRYKIIEKRQSVAFWCNPISGHATLYWYQQILGQGPKLLIQFQNNGVVDDSQLPKDRFSAERLKGVDSTLKIQPAKLEDSAVYLCASSSMIALGQYFGPGTRLTVL.

This clonotype was observed a few times. V and J are TRBV20-1 and TRBJ2-3; possibly TRBD1 for D (5 bases). There are 14 residues in the CDR3. CDR1 and CDR2 from the germline V gene are DFQATT and SNEGSKA (reference sequence). V was clipped by 0 bases and J by 6 bases, with 13 bases between them. The CDR3 DNA sequence: TGCAGTGCTAGAGATTGGACCAGGGTGGATACGCAGTATTTT. This sequence encodes CSARDWTRVDTQYF.

This chain connects TRBV6-5 to TRBJ1-1; weak D call: TRBD1 (5 bases). CDR3 size: 13 residues. The V and J ends lost 9 bases and 1 base respectively, with 12 bases between them. Germline CDR1 reads MNHEY; CDR2 reads SVGAGI. The CDR3 DNA reads TGTGCCAGGGCGGGGCTCGAGAACACTGAAGCTTTCTTT. Amino acid sequence: CARAGLENTEAFF.

This clonotype was detected ten times or more. A junction end diverges from the germline sequence, so it may reflect a read error. The chain is built from TRBV29-1 and TRBJ2-4, with 10 bases lining up with TRBD1. Looked up from germline, CDR1 is SQVTM and CDR2 is ANQGSEA. The CDR3 sequence is 12 residues long. DNA for the CDR3: TGCAGCGTCGAAGACGGGACAGGGGAACAGTACTTC. Translating gives CSVEDGTGEQYF.

The chain uses TRBV4-2 and TRBJ1-2, with 8 bases aligning to TRBD1. Trimming cost V 6 bases and J 2 bases; bases outside gene matches: 5. Germline loops: CDR1 LGHNA, CDR2 YNFKEQ. This CDR3 comprises 14 residues. The DNA for the CDR3 is TGTGCCAGCAGTCAGGGGGCTGAGAACTATGGCTACACCTTC. As protein: CASSQGAENYGYTF.

Regarding this clonotype: One end of the junction varies from germline; a read error may be responsible. The rearrangement links TRBV5-1 to TRBJ2-7; D gene unclear. Germline values: CDR1 SGHRS, CDR2 YFSETQ. The CDR3 is 16 residues long. CDR3 nucleotides: TGCGCCAACAGCCCCCGAGAGCCAAACTCCAACTACGAGCAGTACTTC. It yields the protein CANSPREPNSNYEQYF.

Many counts were recorded for this clonotype. This rearrangement joins TRBV5-5 to TRBJ1-2; no clear D. Trimming shortened V by 1 base and J by 0 bases, and 10 bases separated the two germline ends. The CDR3 loop spans 15 amino acids. The germline V gene has CDR1 SGHKS and CDR2 YYEKEE (reference sequence). The CDR3 DNA follows: TGTGCCAGCAGCTTGCCGGCCCGTCCTAACTATGGCTACACCTTC. The encoded protein is CASSLPARPNYGYTF. Full variable domain (outside the CDR3, taken from reference TRBV5-5 and TRBJ1-2): DAGVTQSPTHLIKTRGQQVTLRCSPISGHKSVSWYQQVLGQGPQFIFQYYEKEERGRGNFPDRFSARQFPNYSSELNVNALLLGDSALYLCASSLPARPNYGYTFGSGTRLTVV.

The CDR3 region is CASSLVSLQSDTQYF. Written as DNA, the CDR3 is TGTGCCAGCAGCTTAGTAAGTTTGCAGTCAGATACGCAGTATTTT. The chain combines TRBV7-8 with TRBJ2-3; D unresolved. V gave up 1 base and J gave up 4 bases, with 12 bases separating them. Germline V lookup: CDR1 SGHVS, CDR2 FQNEAQ. The CDR3 length is 15 residues.

This clonotype came up many times. The genes are TRBV29-1 and TRBJ2-5; D ambiguous. CDR3 length: 13 residues. The V gene's germline CDR1 is SQVTM and CDR2 ANQGSEA. With 1 base removed from V and 5 bases from J, the gap between germline ends came to 11 bases. The CDR3 here is CSVEVKVSETQYF. The DNA for the CDR3 is TGCAGCGTTGAAGTTAAGGTTTCGGAGACCCAGTACTTC.

In its sample, this clonotype was seen many times. V is TRBV29-1 and J is TRBJ1-5; D perhaps matches TRBD1 (6 bases). The CDR3 totals 12 residues. The ends were cut back, 4 bases at V and 7 bases at J, with 11 bases in the middle. Germline CDR1 reads SQVTM; CDR2 reads ANQGSEA. The CDR3 loop is CSVGPQGQPQHF. The CDR3 coding sequence is TGCAGCGTTGGCCCCCAGGGGCAGCCCCAGCATTTT.

CDR3 in amino acids: CASTPGLAARNTGELFF. The DNA of the CDR3 is TGTGCCAGCACACCGGGACTAGCGGCCCGGAACACCGGGGAGCTGTTTTTT. The chain uses TRBV6-5 and TRBJ2-2; TRBD2 agrees at 11 bases. V lost 7 bases to trimming and J lost 1 base; unmatched junction nucleotides: 8. This CDR3 is built from 17 residues. Germline CDR1 MNHEY, CDR2 SVGAGI.